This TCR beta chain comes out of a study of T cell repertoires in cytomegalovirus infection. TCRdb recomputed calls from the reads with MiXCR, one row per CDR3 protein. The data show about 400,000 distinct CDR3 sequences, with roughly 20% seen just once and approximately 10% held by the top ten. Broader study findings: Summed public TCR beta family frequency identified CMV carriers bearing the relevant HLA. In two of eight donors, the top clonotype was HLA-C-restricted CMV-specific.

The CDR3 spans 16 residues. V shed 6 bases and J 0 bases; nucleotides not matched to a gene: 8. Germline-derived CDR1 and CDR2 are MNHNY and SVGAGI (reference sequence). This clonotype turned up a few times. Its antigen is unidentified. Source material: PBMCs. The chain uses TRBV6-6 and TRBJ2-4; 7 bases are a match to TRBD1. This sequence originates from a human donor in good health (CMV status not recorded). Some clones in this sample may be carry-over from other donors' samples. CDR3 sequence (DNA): TGTGCCAGCAGCCCTGGGACAGTGATAGCCAAAAACATTCAGTACTTC. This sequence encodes CASSPGTVIAKNIQYF.